This TCR beta chain was recovered during a study of blood T cell repertoires in COVID-19 (TCRdb year 2020). Looking at the study overall: Samples covering the acute and convalescent phases of COVID-19 were provided by collaborators in the United States, Italy and Spain. The material from the prospective study consisted of cDNA or gDNA derived from T cells, B-cell-depleted T cells, or PBMCs. The samples were drawn from two sources: the first 160 participants of the ongoing ImmuneRACE study, and fewer than 1,500 subjects contributed by 6 global collaborators. The dataset comprised deeply sampled blood TCRbeta repertoires from subjects exposed to, actively infected with, or recovered from COVID-19. Where available, HLA class I and class II types were obtained from metadata supplied by the sample provider rather than from assay-based typing. Nearly every sample came with metadata listing a de-identified subject ID, COVID-19 status, age in years and sex. The repertoires were released in a freely available public database meant as a resource for research on the immune response to SARS-CoV-2. Results and caveats for the whole study, not just this receptor: Clinical and demographic metadata were provided uncurated, with the amount varying by source and participant.

The immunoSEQ Assay, a bias-controlled multiplex PCR, was used to amplify TCRbeta CDR3 regions from genomic DNA. From the authors' description of their analysis: The number of nucleated cells in each sample was estimated from the amplification of reference gene primers within the assay. Sequence reads were collapsed and filtered to measure the absolute abundance of every unique TCRbeta CDR3 rearrangement. Productive Simpson clonality was computed per sample as the square root of Simpson's diversity index over productive rearrangements. Sourced from immuneACCESS, this table was stored by TCRdb with only in-frame sequences that have V and J called. A share of the clones is absent; for the studies checked, an unresolved V gene accounts for under half, and the remainder has no known explanation. V and J calls and clone size follow that table, whereas D and trimming were derived from the DNA. This sample lists around 150,000 clones; under 80% were detected once. 4.2% of the sample belongs to the ten largest clones.

This clone was observed at least ten times. Its antigen target is currently unknown. Per-nucleotide qualities are absent, and no much larger clonotype sits a single base away. Trimming at the junction amounts to 2 bases on V and 7 bases on J, and the germline ends lie 20 bases apart. CDR1 GTSNPN and CDR2 SVGIG are derived from the germline V gene (reference sequence). The CDR3 covers 16 residues, taking in both the cysteine and the phenylalanine. CDR3 DNA only is kept here, 48 bases in frame from base 1. Each collaborating institution followed its own protocols to collect whole blood in K2EDTA tubes. Collaborator samples were shipped for TCRbeta analysis as frozen whole blood, isolated PBMCs, or DNA extracted from either sample type.

Rearrangement joined TRBV30 to TRBJ2-2, with no reliable assignment of the D segment. The material sequenced was peripheral blood. The receptor was isolated from a man between 60 and 75 years old with acute or convalescent COVID-19. In nucleotide form, the sequence is TGTGCCTGGAGTCCGAATAGCATGATGACGGGCGGGGAGCTGTTTTTT. Its protein reads: CAWSPNSMMTGGELFF.